These 8 T cell receptor beta chains were sequenced from one sample in a study of CD8 T cells in ankylosing spondylitis. MiXCR, run by TCRdb on the 5' RACE reads, gives a single entry per CDR3 protein. The sample shows some 340,000 distinct CDR3 sequences, roughly 15% of them seen only once. Sequencing was carried out using blood, either unsorted or a sorted T cell fraction (not recorded which). These receptors all come from a male donor with ankylosing spondylitis or in good health (not recorded which).

J is TRBJ2-1 and V is TRBV20-1, with a weak D call TRBD2 (5 bases). The V end lost 3 bases, the J end lost 0 bases, and 18 bases lay between the germline ends. This CDR3 is built from 17 residues. Looked up from germline, CDR1 is DFQATT and CDR2 is SNEGSKA (reference sequence). The CDR3 reads CSASLSLAPSSYNEQFF. DNA of the CDR3: TGCAGTGCTAGTCTGTCCTTAGCGCCCAGCTCCTACAATGAGCAGTTCTTC.

This chain uses TRBV7-2 with TRBJ1-5; D unclear. Trimming stripped 5 bases from V and 6 bases from J, with 11 bases between. The CDR3 length is 13 residues. Germline V lookup: CDR1 SGHTA, CDR2 FQGNSA. CDR3 DNA sequence: TGTGCCAGCAGCCCCCAGGACGGTCAGCCCCAGCATTTT. Translation gives CASSPQDGQPQHF.

The table lists this clonotype with a few counts. The chain joins TRBV12-3 or TRBV12-4 to TRBJ1-1; D remains ambiguous. The CDR3 has 13 residues. V gave up 4 bases and J gave up 2 bases, with 8 bases separating them. The CDR3 DNA is TGTGCCAGCAGTTCCCTACGCAACACTGAAGCTTTCTTT. Translating gives CASSSLRNTEAFF.

The chain has TRBV11-1 and TRBJ2-6; TRBD1 might be the D (5 bases). The CDR3 sequence is 18 residues long. Trimming shortened V by 4 bases and J by 1 base, and 17 bases separated the two germline ends. Per the germline V gene, CDR1 is SGHAT and CDR2 is FQDESV (reference sequence). Here the CDR3 reads CASSSGQGKHSGANVLTF. The CDR3 DNA reads as TGTGCCAGCAGCTCCGGACAAGGGAAACATTCTGGGGCCAACGTCCTGACTTTC.

This clonotype was detected only a few times. The rearrangement joins TRBV6-1 to TRBJ2-2; TRBD2 agrees at 9 bases. V shed 5 bases, J shed 2 bases, and the junction held 6 bases outside the gene matches. CDR1 is MNHNS and CDR2 is SASEGT in the germline V gene. The CDR3 loop spans 16 amino acids. This CDR3 reads CASSLLTSGNTGELFF. The CDR3 DNA is TGTGCCAGCAGTCTTTTGACTAGCGGAAACACCGGGGAGCTGTTTTTT.

The sample holds a few counts of this clonotype. This rearrangement joins TRBV3-1 to TRBJ2-1; 7 positions agree with TRBD2. Germline-derived CDR1 and CDR2 are LGHDT and YNNKEL (reference sequence). Trimming took 0 bases from V and 9 from J; bases not matched to a gene: 5. The CDR3 has 14 amino acids. Written as DNA, the CDR3 is TGTGCCAGCAGCCAAGAGGCCGGGAGGAGTGAGCAGTTCTTC. It specifies CASSQEAGRSEQFF.

This clonotype turned up a few times. The chain couples TRBV27 to TRBJ1-6; perhaps TRBD1 as D (6 bases). This CDR3 has 15 amino acids. CDR1 is MNHEY and CDR2 is SMNVEV in the germline V gene (reference sequence). V was clipped by 6 bases and J by 5 bases, with 14 bases between them. The CDR3 is CASRPGQNNNSPLHF. CDR3 bases: TGTGCCAGCAGACCGGGACAAAATAATAATTCACCCCTCCACTTT.

This clonotype was recorded a few times. The chain employs TRBV6-5 and TRBJ1-6; 7 bases are shared with TRBD1. The CDR3 totals 16 residues. With 0 bases clipped from V and 9 bases from J, the junction kept 8 bases outside the gene matches. Germline CDR1 and CDR2: MNHEY and SVGAGI. The CDR3 DNA follows: TGTGCCAGCAGTTACTCCACAGGGGCCCCAGGTTCACCCCTCCACTTT. It encodes CASSYSTGAPGSPLHF.